This T cell receptor (beta chain) stems from a study of blood T cell repertoires in COVID-19. CDR1 is SGHTA and CDR2 is FQGNSA in the germline V gene. V was cut by 1 base and J by 3 bases, with 13 bases left in between. This CDR3 is built from 15 residues. The authors' processing: Amplification of reference gene primers was used by the study to estimate nucleated cell counts. Produced via immunoSEQ multiplex PCR; TCRdb's table is partial and in-frame only. The V and J calls and clone size are taken from that table; D and trimming were inferred from the DNA. The sample holds 250,000 or so clones, approximately 86% seen once.

This chain links TRBV7-2 with TRBJ2-7; D unresolved. The sequenced sample consisted of peripheral blood. This TCR was sampled from a man aged 30 to 39 with active or convalescent COVID-19. CDR3 loop: CASSLGGDISYEQYF. CDR3 DNA: TGTGCCAGCAGCTTAGGAGGAGATATTAGCTACGAGCAGTACTTC.